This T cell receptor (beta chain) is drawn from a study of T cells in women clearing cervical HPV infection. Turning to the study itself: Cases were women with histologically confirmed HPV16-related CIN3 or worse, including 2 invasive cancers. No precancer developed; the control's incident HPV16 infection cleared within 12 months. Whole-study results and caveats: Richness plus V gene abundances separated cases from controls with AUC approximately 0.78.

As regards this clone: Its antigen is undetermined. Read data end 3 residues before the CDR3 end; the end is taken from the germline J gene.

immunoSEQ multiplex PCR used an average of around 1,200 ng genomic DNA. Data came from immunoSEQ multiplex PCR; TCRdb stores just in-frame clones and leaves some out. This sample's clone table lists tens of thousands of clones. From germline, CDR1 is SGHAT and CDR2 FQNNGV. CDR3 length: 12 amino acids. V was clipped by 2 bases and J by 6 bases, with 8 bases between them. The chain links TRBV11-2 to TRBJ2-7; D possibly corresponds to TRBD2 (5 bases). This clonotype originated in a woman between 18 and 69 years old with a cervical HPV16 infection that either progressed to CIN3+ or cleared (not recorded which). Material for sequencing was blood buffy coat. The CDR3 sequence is CASSLSRGEQYF. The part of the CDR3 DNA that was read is TGTGCCAGCAGCTTAAGTCGGGGCGAG.